These 20 T cell receptor beta chains were sequenced from one sample in a study of molecular identifiers for immune sequencing clone quantification. TCRdb reprocessed the PCR reads via MiXCR and lists one record per CDR3 protein. The sample gives around 480,000 distinct CDR3 sequences, roughly 26% of which show up once; roughly 0.77% is in the top ten. Sequenced: naive CD8+ T cells from blood, with Jurkat cell RNA spiked in. Subset specified: FACS-sorted CD8+CD4-CCR7+CD45RA+ naive T cells. These receptors were obtained from a human donor in good health. Some libraries in this study had Jurkat cell RNA spiked in.

This chain joins TRBV29-1 and TRBJ2-7; 10 bases align to TRBD2. V trimming: 1 base; J trimming: 7 bases; junction bases outside the gene matches: 7. Germline loops: CDR1 SQVTM, CDR2 ANQGSEA. The CDR3 length is 14 residues. The CDR3 here is CSVEGTSGGWEQYF. CDR3 sequence (DNA): TGCAGCGTTGAAGGGACTAGCGGAGGGTGGGAGCAGTACTTC.

The table lists this clonotype with a few counts. V and J are TRBV30 and TRBJ2-7; TRBD1 is a possible D gene (6 bases). Trimming removed 0 bases at V and 2 bases at J, with 14 bases between. This CDR3 comprises 15 residues. Per the germline V gene, CDR1 is GTSNPN and CDR2 is SVGIG (reference sequence). As DNA, the CDR3 is TGTGCCTGGAGTGTAGGGGGAGACGAGGCCTACGAGCAGTACTTC. As protein: CAWSVGGDEAYEQYF.

V and J are TRBV12-3 or TRBV12-4 and TRBJ2-1; 10 nucleotides match TRBD1. V gave up 5 bases and J gave up 6 bases; unmatched junction bases: 7. There are 15 residues in the CDR3. CDR3 nucleotides: TGTGCCAGCAGTCTAGGGACAGGGGTAGGCAATGAGCAGTTCTTC. It encodes CASSLGTGVGNEQFF.

This clonotype was seen repeatedly, ten times or more. The chain has TRBV29-1 and TRBJ1-1; D possibly corresponds to TRBD1 (5 bases). The CDR3 runs 12 residues. V was trimmed by 3 bases and J by 7 bases, leaving 12 bases between them. Germline loops: CDR1 SQVTM, CDR2 ANQGSEA. DNA for the CDR3: TGCAGCGTTGAGCGGGGGGGTGTTGAAGCTTTCTTT. This sequence encodes CSVERGGVEAFF.

Comment on this clonotype: A much larger clone lies a single base off, so this may be a read error. This chain uses TRBV7-9 with TRBJ1-3; TRBD1 agrees at 7 bases. CDR1 SEHNR and CDR2 FQNEAQ come from the germline V gene (reference sequence). J lost 2 bases, V lost 2 bases, and 6 bases had no gene match. This CDR3 contains 16 residues. The CDR3 region is CASSLHKQGPGNTIYF. The CDR3 nucleotides are TGTGCCAGCAGCTTACATAAACAGGGGCCTGGAAACACCATATATTTT.

The chain has TRBV4-1 and TRBJ2-7; D call uncertain. V dropped 4 bases and J dropped 3 bases, with 13 bases sitting between them. The CDR3 spans 14 residues. Looked up from germline, CDR1 is MGHRA and CDR2 is YSYEKL. This CDR3 is CASSPSVTHYEQYF. CDR3 DNA sequence: TGCGCCAGCAGCCCCTCAGTGACCCACTACGAGCAGTACTTC.

Note on this clonotype: A much larger clone lies one base from this, so it may be a read error. The rearrangement uses TRBV7-8 and TRBJ1-1; D gene ambiguous. Germline CDR1 and CDR2: SGHVS and FQNEAQ. The CDR3 loop spans 17 amino acids. CDR3 in amino acids: CASSETARPQWNTEAIF. The CDR3 DNA is TGTGCCAGCAGCGAGACGGCCAGGCCCCAATGGAACACTGAAGCTATCTTT. Using reference TRBV7-8 and TRBJ1-1 for the parts outside the CDR3, the full variable domain is GAGVSQSPRYKVAKRGQDVALRCDPISGHVSLFWYQQALGQGPEFLTYFQNEAQLDKSGLPSDRFFAERPEGSVSTLKIQRTQQEDSAVYLCASSETARPQWNTEAIFGQGTRLTVV.

In its sample, this clonotype was seen many times. The chain uses TRBV5-1 and TRBJ2-7; 10 bases fit TRBD2. The CDR3 runs 15 residues. In germline, CDR1 is SGHRS, CDR2 YFSETQ. With V trimmed by 1 base and J by 2 bases, 3 bases remained unmatched. The CDR3 region is CASSLPSGGTYEQYF. The CDR3 DNA sequence: TGCGCCAGCAGCTTGCCTAGCGGGGGTACCTACGAGCAGTACTTC.

This clonotype was recorded many times. The rearrangement joins TRBV7-9 to TRBJ2-7; the D gene is possibly TRBD2 (5 bases). The germline gives CDR1 SEHNR, CDR2 FQNEAQ (reference sequence). The CDR3 is 14 amino acids. Trimming took 0 bases from V and 4 from J, leaving 10 bases between them. The DNA of the CDR3 is TGTGCCAGCAGCTTAGCGGGCCCGGGGTACGAGCAGTACTTC. It specifies CASSLAGPGYEQYF.

This clonotype appeared many times. The chain recombines TRBV10-3 with TRBJ1-6; 7 bases fit TRBD1. The CDR3 contains 12 residues. The junction had 5 bases not matched to a gene; V was cut back by 11 bases and J by 7 bases. CDR1 ENHRY and CDR2 SYGVKD come from the germline V gene. The CDR3 is CALGQPNSPLHF. The CDR3 region has the DNA TGTGCCCTGGGACAGCCCAATTCACCCCTCCACTTT.

The chain is built from TRBV24-1 and TRBJ2-1; TRBD2 agrees at 8 bases. The V and J ends lost 4 bases and 4 bases, in that order; junction bases with no gene match: 8. Germline lookup yields CDR1 KGHDR and CDR2 SFDVKD. This CDR3 comprises 16 residues. In DNA form, the CDR3 reads TGTGCCACCAGTGACTCGCGGGAGGACCGATACAATGAGCAGTTCTTC. Translating it yields CATSDSREDRYNEQFF.

In its sample, this clonotype was seen many times. The chain combines TRBV29-1 with TRBJ1-1, with D perhaps matching TRBD1 (5 bases). Looked up from germline, CDR1 is SQVTM and CDR2 is ANQGSEA. The CDR3 is 12 residues long. V was cut by 0 bases and J by 8 bases, with 10 bases left in between. CDR3 nucleotides: TGCAGCGTTGAAGAAGGGACTGTGGAAGCTTTCTTT. Encoded protein: CSVEEGTVEAFF.

Only a few counts were recorded for this clonotype. The rearrangement joins TRBV30 to TRBJ1-1; the D gene is possibly TRBD1 (6 bases). CDR1 and CDR2 (germline): GTSNPN, SVGIG (reference sequence). The CDR3 consists of 15 residues. The V gene lost 0 bases and the J gene lost 1 base, with 12 bases spanning the gap. The CDR3 DNA reads as TGTGCCTGGAGTGTAAGGGGGTGGGGGAACACTGAAGCTTTCTTT. This translates into CAWSVRGWGNTEAFF.

Note on this clonotype: A read error may explain this, as a much larger clone is one base away. CDR3: CASGPGGFEQYF. DNA for the CDR3: TGTGCTAGTGGTCCGGGGGGTTTCGAGCAGTACTTC. The chain carries TRBV12-5 and TRBJ2-7; 7 nucleotides match TRBD2. Germline CDR1 reads LGHNT; CDR2 reads FRNRAP. V shed 5 bases and J 6 bases; nucleotides not matched to a gene: 4. The CDR3 covers 12 residues.

V usage is TRBV6-1 and J usage is TRBJ1-1; 8 bases align to TRBD1. V dropped 4 bases and J dropped 5; count of bases not matched to a gene: 18. Germline V lookup: CDR1 MNHNS, CDR2 SASEGT. This CDR3 region has 18 residues. The CDR3 sequence: CASSANSRTGFFWTEAFF. CDR3 bases: TGTGCCAGCAGTGCTAATTCCAGGACAGGGTTTTTCTGGACTGAAGCTTTCTTT.

This clonotype has just a few counts. This sequence joins TRBV29-1 and TRBJ2-7; TRBD2 matches at 7 bases. Germline V gene lookup returns CDR1 SQVTM and CDR2 ANQGSEA. This CDR3 has 13 residues. The trim removed 6 bases at V and 0 bases at J, leaving 5 bases unmatched. The CDR3 reads CSVSGVSSYEQYF. The CDR3 coding sequence is TGCAGCGTGAGCGGGGTGAGCTCCTACGAGCAGTACTTC.

This clonotype was observed many times. V gene TRBV12-3 or TRBV12-4 combines with J gene TRBJ2-3; D remains ambiguous. Trimming stripped 3 bases from V and 0 bases from J, with 7 bases between. CDR3 size: 14 residues. Here the CDR3 DNA reads TGTGCCAGCAGTTTTGGCTGGAGCACAGATACGCAGTATTTT. This gives the protein CASSFGWSTDTQYF.

There are many counts of this clonotype. This rearrangement joins TRBV5-1 to TRBJ2-7; 10 bases line up with TRBD2. V shed 1 base, J shed 4 bases, and the junction held 8 bases outside the gene matches. CDR1 and CDR2 (germline): SGHRS, YFSETQ. This CDR3 has 16 amino acids. The CDR3 DNA follows: TGCGCCAGCAGCTTGTACCCAACTAGCGGGACATACGAGCAGTACTTC. Residues: CASSLYPTSGTYEQYF.

Note on this clonotype: One base away lies a much larger clone, so this may be a sequencing read error. This likely comes from a read error, as the CDR3 has no conserved phenylalanine or tryptophan at its end. This chain uses TRBV7-2 with TRBJ2-3; D is unresolved. The CDR3 sequence is 14 residues long. CDR1 and CDR2 (germline): SGHTA, FQGNSA. The V end lost 5 bases, the J end lost 2 bases, and 11 bases lay between the germline ends. CDR3 amino acids: CASSPMPYTDTQYL. CDR3 in DNA: TGTGCCAGCAGCCCCATGCCCTACACAGATACGCAGTATCTT.

In its sample, this clonotype was seen many times. The chain employs TRBV7-9 and TRBJ2-2; D unclear. Per germline, CDR1 SEHNR and CDR2 FQNEAQ (reference sequence). The CDR3 is 14 amino acids. Trimming took off 5 bases at V and 2 bases at J, with 9 bases between the two ends. As DNA, the CDR3 is TGTGCCAGCAGCCCCTTTGGAAACACCGGGGAGCTGTTTTTT. This translates into CASSPFGNTGELFF.